This T cell receptor (beta chain) came from a study of beta chain features in type 1 diabetes. Findings of the study overall: Researchers reported that naive, central memory and Treg TCRB repertoires appeared more similar in patients than in healthy donors. Shorter TCRB CDR3s, moderately but significantly so, marked every one of the four CD4+ subsets in Type 1 diabetes patients.

Every donor provided one heparinised blood draw, which averaged roughly 120 mL. Staining for CD45RO/CCR7/CD25/CD127/CD95/CD27 allowed sorting of CD4+ naive, central memory, regulatory and stem cell-like memory cells. Sorting gave populations that all exceeded 95% purity. In this sample, this clone turned up once. Its antigen is as yet unknown. Germline lookup yields CDR1 MDHEN and CDR2 SYDVKM. The CDR3 loop spans 16 amino acids. V was cut by 2 bases and J by 0 bases, with 8 bases left in between. The study reverse transcribed the entire isolated RNA, so it sequenced expressed TCRB transcripts. Profiling relied on immunoSEQ multiplex PCR, and the TCRdb table lists in-frame clones only, not all of them. Among 300,000 to 350,000 clones, around 9% were seen once, and the ten largest hold about 1%.

V is TRBV28 and J is TRBJ2-6; D unclear. This receptor was obtained from a man younger than 40 with type 1 diabetes. The material sequenced was central memory CD4+ T cells from blood. The CDR3 nucleotides read TGTGCCAGCAGTTTAAGGCAGGACTCTGGGGCCAACGTCCTGACTTTC. This gives the protein CASSLRQDSGANVLTF.